These T cell receptor beta chains were read from a single sample in a study of CDR3 diversity in severe acne. TCRdb called the PCR reads again in MiXCR, with one record for every CDR3 protein. The top ten hold about an eighth of the sample, which has 100,000 or so distinct CDR3 sequences, 51% seen once. The sequenced material came from blood. Every receptor here comes from a male donor with acne. Both conserved end residues are part of each CDR3. The D gene is left open where the match is weak. Size is omitted from some rows. Given values are once, few, many or a class for expanded clones.

v_gene,j_gene,d_gene,abundance,CDR3aa,CDR3nt
TRBV7-8,TRBJ2-4,TRBD2,.,CASSLGEGWAKNIQYF,TGTGCCAGCAGCTTAGGGGAGGGGTGGGCCAAAAACATTCAGTACTTC
TRBV7-2,TRBJ2-3,TRBD2,.,CASSPGTNADTQYF,TGTGCCAGCAGCCCCGGGACTAACGCAGATACGCAGTATTTT
TRBV29-1,TRBJ2-7,.,.,CSVEQGRNYEQYF,TGCAGCGTTGAACAGGGCCGGAATTACGAGCAGTACTTC
TRBV20-1,TRBJ2-7,.,many,CSARTAYEQYF,TGCAGTGCTCGGACGGCGTACGAGCAGTACTTC
TRBV7-2,TRBJ2-5,.,few,CASSEYREDQETQYF,TGTGCCAGCAGCGAGTACAGGGAGGACCAAGAGACCCAGTACTTC
TRBV20-1,TRBJ1-1,.,many,CSGQGGNTEAFF,TGCAGTGGTCAGGGAGGGAACACTGAAGCTTTCTTT
TRBV10-2,TRBJ1-1,TRBD1,.,CASKISGGTLDTEAFF,TGCGCCAGCAAGATCTCAGGGGGCACTTTGGACACTGAAGCTTTCTTT
TRBV4-3,TRBJ2-7,.,.,CASSQGTVYEQYF,TGCGCCAGCAGCCAAGGGACAGTCTACGAGCAGTACTTC
TRBV7-3,TRBJ2-1,.,many,CASSLRHSNQQFF,TGTGCCAGCAGCTTAAGACACTCAAATCAGCAGTTCTTC
TRBV5-1,TRBJ2-1,TRBD2,many,CASSSGTTTHYNEQFF,TGCGCCAGCAGCTCCGGGACTACCACTCACTACAATGAGCAGTTCTTC
TRBV2,TRBJ1-2,.,.,CARSNRVDANYGYTF,TGTGCCAGGTCGAACAGGGTGGATGCTAACTATGGCTACACCTTC
TRBV2,TRBJ2-3,.,.,CASSLRGLNTQYF,TGTGCCAGCAGCTTGAGAGGTCTAAATACGCAGTATTTT
TRBV25-1,TRBJ1-2,TRBD1,few,CASSEYEGARIGGYTF,TGTGCCAGCAGTGAATACGAGGGGGCGCGGATCGGAGGCTACACCTTC
TRBV10-2,TRBJ2-7,TRBD2,once,CASSESSGSHLVEQYF,TGCGCCAGCAGTGAGTCGAGCGGGAGTCATTTGGTAGAGCAGTACTTC
TRBV29-1,TRBJ2-7,.,few,CSVKKGSDEQYF,TGCAGCGTTAAAAAGGGCAGCGACGAGCAGTACTTC
TRBV9,TRBJ1-6,.,once,CASSAAGSNSPLHF,TGTGCCAGCAGCGCCGCCGGGTCGAATTCACCCCTCCACTTT
TRBV5-4,TRBJ2-5,TRBD2,few,CASSSAGGQETQYF,TGTGCCAGCAGCTCTGCGGGGGGACAAGAGACCCAGTACTTC
TRBV7-2,TRBJ2-6,TRBD1,.,CASSYFDRVGASGANVLTF,TGTGCCAGCAGTTACTTCGACAGGGTTGGAGCCTCTGGGGCCAACGTCCTGACTTTC
TRBV2,TRBJ1-3,.,many,CASSREGNTIYF,TGTGCCAGCAGTCGGGAGGGAAACACCATATATTTT
TRBV10-2,TRBJ2-5,.,.,CASADTVQYF,TGCGCCAGCGCCGACACGGTCCAGTACTTC
TRBV2,TRBJ2-1,TRBD2,many,CASRGLAGEGAKFF,TGTGCCAGCAGGGGACTAGCGGGAGAGGGCGCGAAGTTCTTC
TRBV11-3,TRBJ2-1,TRBD2,.,CASSPFSGGPYNEQFF,TGTGCCAGCAGCCCATTCAGCGGGGGGCCCTACAATGAGCAGTTCTTC